This T cell receptor beta chain is drawn from a study of CD8+ T cells in alopecia areata. Study-level information: Those patients who were treated received oral tofacitinib, which was given at 5 to 10 mg twice daily for moderate-to-severe alopecia areata. Regarding the study as a whole: Resident alphabeta T-cell populations of normal skin are likewise subject to sequencing in scalp samples.

Treatment described: oral pan-JAK inhibitor, 5-10 mg twice daily. Punch biopsies of lesional scalp, plus peripheral blood, were taken from alopecia areata patients. V lost 1 base and J lost 5, with 9 bases in between. The germline CDR1 and CDR2 sequences are MGHRA and YSYEKL. The CDR3 contains 14 residues. Details on this clone: The target antigen is unknown.

Extraction of RNA preceded its reverse transcription into cDNA, which served as the sequencing template. The method was immunoSEQ multiplex PCR; TCRdb's version includes in-frame clones alone and lacks a portion of them. The table has roughly 64,000 clones, about 43% seen once; the top ten hold 20%. J is TRBJ1-5 and V is TRBV4-1; D is unclear. Sequenced material: CD8+ T cells sorted from blood, taken between weeks 36 and 40, from a patient treated with tofacitinib. The clonotype comes from a human donor with alopecia areata. The CDR3 nucleotides are TGCGCCAGCAGCCAAGTGGGAGGGTATCAGCCCCAGCATTTT. Residues: CASSQVGGYQPQHF.